Given below is one T cell receptor (beta chain) in context. The data stem from a study of blood T cell repertoires in COVID-19. Whole-study context: There were acute and convalescent COVID-19 samples, and they came from the United States, Italy and Spain. The cDNA or gDNA used as material had been derived from T cells, B-cell-depleted T cells, or PBMCs.

Germline V gene lookup returns CDR1 LGHDT and CDR2 YNNKEL (reference sequence). With 1 base removed from V and 10 bases from J, the gap between germline ends came to 8 bases. This CDR3 is built from 12 residues. Sequenced by immunoSEQ multiplex PCR; TCRdb stores in-frame clones only, minus some. The profile shows 85,000 to 130,000 clones, about 89% of them singletons. The receptor was derived from a man aged 55 to 70 with acute or convalescent COVID-19. What was sequenced was peripheral blood. The rearrangement uses TRBV3-1 (or the pseudogene TRBV3-2) and TRBJ2-1, with D unclear. The CDR3: CASSQVELEQFF. The CDR3 DNA reads as TGTGCCAGCAGCCAAGTCGAGCTCGAGCAGTTCTTC.